This T cell receptor (beta chain) is from a study of cytomegalovirus exposure and HLA in healthy donors. Overall study: When 300 to 500 donors were genotyped, more than 70% of them were found to fall in the Caucasian-associated ancestry cluster. Findings and caveats of the study: There were approximately 150 TCR beta chains listed as cytomegalovirus-associated. Most TCR beta V segments were productive about 90% or about 30% of the time in an earlier analysis. Prediction of most subjects' HLA-A and HLA-B alleles by TCR beta sequences was reportedly accurate.

PCR involved 60 Vbeta and 13 Jbeta primers. Profiled with immunoSEQ multiplex PCR; TCRdb holds only in-frame clones, not every one. The sample lists under 130,000 clones, 69% occurring once. Germline V lookup: CDR1 MGHRA, CDR2 YSYEKL. The CDR3 totals 17 residues. About this clone itself: As yet, its antigen is unknown.

The rearrangement uses TRBV4-1 and TRBJ2-5, with TRBD2 identical over 12 bases. The J call may be wrong; the DNA end is better matched by TRBJ2-7. This TCR came from a man aged 25 to 40 in good health and CMV-seronegative. The sequenced material came from PBMCs. The CDR3 coding sequence is TGCGCCAGCAGCCAAGCCCAGCTAGCGGGAGGGGCCTACGAGCAGTACTTC. Its protein product is CASSQAQLAGGAYEQYF.